A single T cell receptor beta chain is shown here with its context. Its antigen remains unknown. TCRdb's copy holds only in-frame clones and misses some; the assay was immunoSEQ multiplex PCR. This sample has about 89,000 clones; 78% occur once, and the top ten carry around 30%. This record comes from a study of cytotoxic CD8 clonotypes in ibrutinib-treated CLL. V was pared by 0 bases and J by 7 bases, with 5 bases of the junction left unmatched. This CDR3 region has 15 residues. Germline-derived CDR1 and CDR2 are SGHRS and YFSETQ. Study conclusions and caveats: Private clonotypes, not public ones, expanded at ibrutinib response. Baseline levels were approached again at progression, after clonality had risen at ibrutinib response.

This sequence originates from a human donor with chronic lymphocytic leukemia. The chain uses TRBV5-1 and TRBJ2-1; 9 bases fit TRBD2. The source was PBMCs, collected after 12 months of ibrutinib treatment. CDR3 protein: CASSLVSGGPNEQFF. CDR3 coding DNA: TGCGCCAGCAGCTTGGTTAGCGGGGGTCCGAATGAGCAGTTCTTC.